The entry below gives a single T cell receptor (beta chain) sequence along with its context. The antigen remains unidentified. The data derive from a study of cytomegalovirus exposure and HLA in healthy donors. Study results and caveats: An analysis was carried out later, and it reportedly showed fewer N-insertions in an Asian-associated ancestry cluster than the roughly 670-donor mean. Across donors, most TCRs were seen rarely, yet some public ones were widespread.

V lost 4 bases to trimming and J lost 6 bases, with 19 bases between them. The germline gives CDR1 SGHRS, CDR2 YFSETQ. This CDR3 comprises 15 residues. Donors had nominal health at sampling but likely had unrecorded immune exposures. This PCR relied on a set of 60 Vbeta primers and 13 Jbeta primers. Produced via immunoSEQ multiplex PCR; TCRdb's table is partial and in-frame only. The table includes about 150,000 clones, 70% to 80% detected once. J is TRBJ2-5 and V is TRBV5-1; TRBD1 is a possible D gene (5 bases). Sequenced: PBMCs. The sequence was collected from a man aged 45-65 years in good health and CMV-seropositive. DNA of the CDR3: TGCGCCAGCAGCAAAACTCTTTCAGGGTCGAAGACCCAGTACTTC. Translation gives CASSKTLSGSKTQYF.